Below, 29 T cell receptor beta chains from the same sample are listed, as sequenced in a study of T cell repertoires in cytomegalovirus infection. A single record per CDR3 protein comes from TCRdb applying MiXCR to the reads. The sample gives 550,000 to 850,000 distinct CDR3 sequences, around 31% of which show up once; roughly 20% is in the top ten. No antigen is known for these receptors. This specimen consisted of cultured PBMCs, obtained from culture after CMV antigen stimulation. Receptors originate from a human donor in good health (CMV status not recorded). Some clones in this sample may be carry-over from other donors' samples.

In its sample, this clonotype was seen a few times. This chain connects TRBV4-1 to TRBJ2-3; D is unclear. The ends were cut back, 1 base at V and 1 base at J, with 15 bases in the middle. Per germline, CDR1 MGHRA and CDR2 YSYEKL. The CDR3 totals 17 residues. This chain's CDR3 is CASSQVPGGGRTDTQYF. Written as DNA, the CDR3 is TGCGCCAGCAGCCAAGTCCCCGGTGGCGGACGCACAGATACGCAGTATTTT.

This rearrangement joins TRBV15 to TRBJ2-5; 12 bases match TRBD2. V was pared by 3 bases and J by 5 bases, with 7 bases of the junction left unmatched. The CDR3 runs to 16 residues. CDR1 is LNHNV and CDR2 is YYDKDF in the germline V gene (reference sequence). The CDR3 DNA reads TGTGCCACCAGCAGCATACTAGCGGGAGGTGTGGAGACCCAGTACTTC. It is translated as CATSSILAGGVETQYF.

This clonotype was counted between two and nine times. The gene calls are TRBV6-2 or TRBV6-3 and TRBJ1-5, with TRBD1 identical over 7 bases. The CDR3 is made up of 11 amino acids. Germline V gives CDR1 MNHEY, CDR2 SVGEGT. V dropped 6 bases and J dropped 11; count of bases not matched to a gene: 4. CDR3 nucleotides: TGTGCCAGCAGCCGACAGGGAACCCAGCATTTT. Translated, it gives CASSRQGTQHF.

The rearrangement joins TRBV7-9 to TRBJ1-2; D is ambiguous. CDR3 length: 14 amino acids. Germline lookup yields CDR1 SEHNR and CDR2 FQNEAQ (reference sequence). The germline V and J ends were trimmed by 5 bases and 7 bases, with 17 bases remaining between them. This CDR3 is CASSPTVLDTGYTF. The CDR3 nucleotides read TGTGCCAGCAGCCCGACGGTTCTTGACACTGGCTACACCTTC.

This clonotype was observed once. V gene TRBV5-1 combines with J gene TRBJ2-1, with D perhaps given as TRBD1 or TRBD2 (5 bases each). The CDR3 runs to 15 residues. Germline V CDR1 and CDR2: SGHRS, YFSETQ. The germline V and J ends were trimmed by 4 bases and 4 bases, with 15 bases remaining between them. CDR3 amino acids: CASSPAGTLYNEQFF. The CDR3 coding sequence is TGCGCCAGCAGCCCGGCCGGGACCTTATACAATGAGCAGTTCTTC.

This chain uses TRBV6-2 or TRBV6-3 with TRBJ1-5; D might be TRBD1 (6 bases). V lost 6 bases and J 5 bases, leaving 11 bases between the germline ends. Germline lookup yields CDR1 MNHEY and CDR2 SVGEGT. This CDR3 region has 13 residues. The CDR3 here is CASRKGGYQPQHF. The CDR3 bases are TGTGCCAGCAGGAAAGGGGGGTATCAGCCCCAGCATTTT.

A few counts support this clonotype. This sequence joins TRBV6-1 and TRBJ1-2, with D possibly TRBD1 on 6 matching bases. V lost 7 bases and J lost 6, with 21 bases in between. There are 15 residues in the CDR3. Germline lookup yields CDR1 MNHNS and CDR2 SASEGT. The CDR3 spells CASIRTVSNADGYTF. The CDR3 DNA follows: TGTGCCAGCATCCGGACAGTGAGCAATGCAGATGGCTACACCTTC.

The J gene is TRBJ2-7, the V gene TRBV18; D gene unclear. Trimming stripped 5 bases from V and 0 bases from J, with 11 bases between. The CDR3 sequence is 14 residues long. Germline loops: CDR1 KGHSH, CDR2 LQKENI. The CDR3, as DNA: TGTGCCAGCTCAATAGGGCAGGTCTCCTACGAGCAGTACTTC. This codes for CASSIGQVSYEQYF.

The chain recombines TRBV7-6 with TRBJ2-5; D is possibly TRBD1 (6 bases). Trimming removed 4 bases from V and 2 bases from J, with 20 bases in between. This CDR3 spans 17 amino acids. Germline-derived CDR1 and CDR2 are SGHVS and FNYEAQ. CDR3 in DNA: TGTGCCAGCAGCTCGATAGGGCCCGTGGACAGTCAAGAGACCCAGTACTTC. Translation gives CASSSIGPVDSQETQYF.

The rearrangement joins TRBV20-1 to TRBJ1-5; no clear D gene. Between the trimmed V and J ends, which lost 0 bases and 2 bases, there was a span of 8 bases. This CDR3 is 14 amino acids long. CDR1 is DFQATT and CDR2 is SNEGSKA in the germline V gene (reference sequence). CDR3 in amino acids: CSAREAQGNQPQHF. CDR3 DNA sequence: TGCAGTGCTAGAGAGGCGCAGGGCAATCAGCCCCAGCATTTT.

This clonotype was recorded once. This sequence joins TRBV5-1 and TRBJ1-6, with 7 positions matching TRBD1. The CDR3 runs to 14 residues. Germline CDR1 and CDR2: SGHRS and YFSETQ. The ends lost 4 bases at V and 11 bases at J; junction bases unmatched: 9. The CDR3 DNA follows: TGCGCCAGCAGCCGATCAGGGGGGAATCCACCCCTCCACTTT. Protein: CASSRSGGNPPLHF.

This clonotype was counted between two and nine times. The chain uses TRBV15 and TRBJ2-7, with 7 bases lining up with TRBD2. This CDR3 region has 15 residues. The junction had 6 bases not matched to a gene; V was cut back by 0 bases and J by 4 bases. CDR1 is LNHNV and CDR2 is YYDKDF in the germline V gene (reference sequence). The CDR3, as DNA: TGTGCCACCAGCAGAGATTCCAGCGGGGTGTACGAGCAGTACTTC. The encoded protein is CATSRDSSGVYEQYF.

This clonotype was counted a few times. The chain is built from TRBV19 and TRBJ2-1; maybe TRBD2 (5 bases). V shed 10 bases and J shed 8 bases, with 21 bases lying between them. Germline V gives CDR1 LNHDA, CDR2 SQIVND (reference sequence). The CDR3 extends over 14 amino acids. The CDR3 region has the DNA TGTGCCACTACCCGCTACAAACTGGGAGATGAGCAGTTCTTC. Amino acids: CATTRYKLGDEQFF.

In this sample, this clonotype turned up a few times. The V gene is TRBV2, the J gene TRBJ2-1; TRBD2 is a possible D gene (5 bases). Germline V gene data show CDR1 as SNHLY and CDR2 as FYNNEI. CDR3 size: 13 residues. The V end was cut by 6 bases, the J end by 7 bases, with 13 bases between. The CDR3 DNA is TGTGCCAGCAGCTCGGACTGGCGGAATGAGCAGTTCTTC. Translation gives CASSSDWRNEQFF.

The sample holds a few counts of this clonotype. The rearrangement uses TRBV7-8 and TRBJ2-1; 7 nucleotides align to TRBD1. Per the germline V gene, CDR1 is SGHVS and CDR2 is FQNEAQ. V lost 3 bases, J lost 1 base, and 12 bases stayed unmatched. The CDR3 covers 18 residues. The CDR3, as DNA: TGTGCCAGCAGCTTTTACAGGGGAAGTAGGAGGTCCTACAATGAGCAGTTCTTC. It translates to CASSFYRGSRRSYNEQFF.

The chain has TRBV6-5 and TRBJ2-2; D uncertain. The germline CDR1 and CDR2 sequences are MNHEY and SVGAGI. V gave up 3 bases and J gave up 6 bases, with 8 bases separating them. The CDR3 totals 13 residues. Here the CDR3 DNA reads TGTGCCAGCAGTTATTCGGTCTCCGGGGAGCTGTTTTTT. Translating it yields CASSYSVSGELFF.

This clonotype was observed a few times. The chain couples TRBV20-1 to TRBJ1-5, with unresolved D. Per the germline V gene, CDR1 is DFQATT and CDR2 is SNEGSKA (reference sequence). The CDR3 is made up of 13 amino acids. V was shortened by 4 bases and J by 4 bases, with 11 bases between the two germline ends. CDR3 loop: CSAISRLNQPQHF. The CDR3 DNA sequence: TGCAGTGCTATTTCCAGGTTAAATCAGCCCCAGCATTTT.

The gene calls are TRBV20-1 and TRBJ2-5; D assignment may be TRBD1 or TRBD2 (5 bases each). Trimming took off 7 bases at V and 5 bases at J, with 14 bases between the two ends. The CDR3 length is 12 residues. The germline V gene has CDR1 DFQATT and CDR2 SNEGSKA (reference sequence). The CDR3 reads CSVEGPRETQYF. Here the CDR3 DNA reads TGCAGTGTTGAGGGGCCCAGGGAGACCCAGTACTTC.

A few counts support this clonotype. The chain has TRBV2 and TRBJ2-3, with 8 positions matching TRBD1. V lost 6 bases to trimming and J lost 14 bases; unmatched junction nucleotides: 10. CDR3 size: 12 residues. The V gene's germline CDR1 is SNHLY and CDR2 FYNNEI. For the CDR3, the DNA is TGTGCCAGCAGCCGACAGGGGAGTCAGTGGTATTTT. It codes for CASSRQGSQWYF.

This clonotype was detected only a few times. The chain combines TRBV6-5 with TRBJ1-4; TRBD1 agrees at 11 bases. Germline V gene lookup returns CDR1 MNHEY and CDR2 SVGAGI. V gave up 2 bases and J gave up 7 bases; unmatched junction bases: 0. This CDR3 spans 14 amino acids. CDR3 protein: CASSYGTGGEKLFF. The CDR3 nucleotides are TGTGCCAGCAGTTACGGGACAGGGGGTGAAAAACTGTTTTTT.

The V and J genes are TRBV4-1 and TRBJ2-2; 7 nucleotides align to TRBD2. This CDR3 contains 14 residues. V trimming: 6 bases; J trimming: 7 bases; junction bases outside the gene matches: 8. Per the germline V gene, CDR1 is MGHRA and CDR2 is YSYEKL. In DNA, the CDR3 is TGCGCCAGCAGAGAGGGACTACGAATCGGGGAGCTGTTTTTT. Its translation: CASREGLRIGELFF.

This clonotype was found a few times. The chain uses TRBV7-8 and TRBJ1-2; D perhaps matches TRBD1 (5 bases). The V end lost 0 bases, the J end lost 6 bases, and 11 bases lay between the germline ends. This CDR3 spans 14 amino acids. Germline V gene sequence: CDR1 SGHVS, CDR2 FQNEAQ. CDR3 nucleotides: TGTGCCAGCAGCTTAGCGGTAGCGGGGGATGGCTACACCTTC. Residues: CASSLAVAGDGYTF.

This clonotype turned up a few times. The CDR3 reads CASSVGRRGSEQFF. The DNA of the CDR3 is TGCGCCAGCAGTGTCGGTAGACGGGGATCTGAGCAGTTCTTC. The V and J genes are TRBV10-2 and TRBJ2-1; a possible D gene is TRBD2 (5 bases). CDR3 size: 14 residues. Trimming removed 4 bases at V and 9 bases at J, with 16 bases between. Germline lookup yields CDR1 WSHSY and CDR2 SAAADI.

At least ten counts were recorded for this clonotype. Written as DNA, the CDR3 is TGTGCCAGCAGCCCCACAGGGCTAGAGACCCAGTACTTC. Translating it yields CASSPTGLETQYF. The chain couples TRBV7-2 to TRBJ2-5, with TRBD1 as a possible D gene (6 bases). The CDR3 is 13 amino acids. V shed 5 bases and J shed 4 bases, with 11 bases lying between them. CDR1 and CDR2 (germline): SGHTA, FQGNSA.

This chain links TRBV19 with TRBJ2-1; 9 bases match TRBD2. The CDR3 length is 15 residues. Trimming removed 5 bases from V and 4 bases from J; junction bases left unmatched: 6. The germline V gene has CDR1 LNHDA and CDR2 SQIVND (reference sequence). The CDR3 loop reads CASSPRLAVYNEQFF. CDR3 coding DNA: TGTGCCAGTAGTCCGCGACTAGCGGTATACAATGAGCAGTTCTTC.

The chain carries TRBV20-1 and TRBJ2-3; D call uncertain. V was clipped by 0 bases and J by 12 bases, with 13 bases between them. The CDR3 is 12 amino acids. Germline values: CDR1 DFQATT, CDR2 SNEGSKA (reference sequence). CDR3 nucleotides: TGCAGTGCTAGAGATCGAGGCCAGCCCCAGTATTTT. Translation: CSARDRGQPQYF.

The chain uses TRBV20-1 and TRBJ2-5; the D is unclear. From germline, CDR1 is DFQATT and CDR2 SNEGSKA (reference sequence). CDR3 length: 11 residues. Trimming stripped 0 bases from V and 6 bases from J, with 5 bases between. CDR3 DNA sequence: TGCAGTGCTAGAGATTTCAAGACCCAGTACTTC. Protein sequence: CSARDFKTQYF.

This clonotype has a count of ten or more. The chain couples TRBV4-1 to TRBJ2-1; 7 nucleotides align to TRBD2. Per germline, CDR1 MGHRA and CDR2 YSYEKL. Unmatched junction bases numbered 2, after V lost 0 bases and J lost 0 bases. The CDR3 loop spans 16 amino acids. The CDR3 DNA follows: TGCGCCAGCAGCCAAGACGGGGGGAGCTCCTACAATGAGCAGTTCTTC. It yields the protein CASSQDGGSSYNEQFF.

The chain links TRBV12-3 or TRBV12-4 to TRBJ1-1; D perhaps matches TRBD1 (5 bases). The CDR3 spans 14 residues. V was shortened by 6 bases and J by 10 bases, with 21 bases between the two germline ends. CDR3 bases: TGTGCCAGCAGCCTAACCTTCTGGGGCGGTGGAGCTTTCTTT. It yields the protein CASSLTFWGGGAFF.